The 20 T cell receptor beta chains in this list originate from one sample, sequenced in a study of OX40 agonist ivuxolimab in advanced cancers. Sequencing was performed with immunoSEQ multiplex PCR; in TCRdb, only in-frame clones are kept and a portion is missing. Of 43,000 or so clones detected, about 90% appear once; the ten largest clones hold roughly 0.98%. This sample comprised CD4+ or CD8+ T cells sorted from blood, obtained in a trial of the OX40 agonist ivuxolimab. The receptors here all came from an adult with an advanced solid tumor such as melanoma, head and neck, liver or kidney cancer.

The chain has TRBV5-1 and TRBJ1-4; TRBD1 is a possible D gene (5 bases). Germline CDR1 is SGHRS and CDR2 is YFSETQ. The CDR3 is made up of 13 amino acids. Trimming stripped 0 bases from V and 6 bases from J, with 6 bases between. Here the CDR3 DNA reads TGCGCCAGCAGCTTGGGGGACGATGAAAAACTGTTTTTT. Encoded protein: CASSLGDDEKLFF.

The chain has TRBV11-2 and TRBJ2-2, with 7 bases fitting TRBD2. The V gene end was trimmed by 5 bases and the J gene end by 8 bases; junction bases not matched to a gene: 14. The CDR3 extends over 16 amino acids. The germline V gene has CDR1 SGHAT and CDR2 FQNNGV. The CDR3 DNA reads TGTGCCAGCAGCGCAGGGTTACGGAGGCGGGAGGGGGAGCTGTTTTTT. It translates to CASSAGLRRREGELFF. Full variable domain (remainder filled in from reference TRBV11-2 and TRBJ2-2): EAGVAQSPRYKIIEKRQSVAFWCNPISGHATLYWYQQILGQGPKLLIQFQNNGVVDDSQLPKDRFSAERLKGVDSTLKIQPAKLEDSAVYLCASSAGLRRREGELFFGEGSRLTVL.

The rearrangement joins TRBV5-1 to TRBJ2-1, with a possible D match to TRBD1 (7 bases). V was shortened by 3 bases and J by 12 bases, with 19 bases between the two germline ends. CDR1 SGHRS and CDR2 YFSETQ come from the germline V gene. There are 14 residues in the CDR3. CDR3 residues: CASSSGTYQGGQFF. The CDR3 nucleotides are TGCGCCAGCAGCTCCGGGACCTATCAGGGGGGGCAGTTCTTC.

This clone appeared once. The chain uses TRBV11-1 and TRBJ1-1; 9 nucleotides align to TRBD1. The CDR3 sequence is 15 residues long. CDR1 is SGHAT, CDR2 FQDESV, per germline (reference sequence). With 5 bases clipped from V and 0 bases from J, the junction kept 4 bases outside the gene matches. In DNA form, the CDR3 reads TGTGCCAGCAGCAGAACAGGGGGCTTGAACACTGAAGCTTTCTTT. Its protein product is CASSRTGGLNTEAFF.

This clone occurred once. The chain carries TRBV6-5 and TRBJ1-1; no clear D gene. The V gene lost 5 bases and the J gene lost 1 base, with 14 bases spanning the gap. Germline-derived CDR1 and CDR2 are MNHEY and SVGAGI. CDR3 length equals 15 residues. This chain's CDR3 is CASSHQGLGNTEAFF. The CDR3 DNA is TGTGCCAGCAGTCACCAAGGGTTAGGGAACACTGAAGCTTTCTTT.

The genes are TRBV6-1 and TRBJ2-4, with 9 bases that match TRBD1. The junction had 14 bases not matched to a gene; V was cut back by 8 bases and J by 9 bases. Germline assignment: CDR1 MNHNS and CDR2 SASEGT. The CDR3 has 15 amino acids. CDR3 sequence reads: CASEPPDRGKGIQYF. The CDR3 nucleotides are TGTGCCAGCGAACCCCCGGACAGGGGAAAGGGCATTCAGTACTTC.

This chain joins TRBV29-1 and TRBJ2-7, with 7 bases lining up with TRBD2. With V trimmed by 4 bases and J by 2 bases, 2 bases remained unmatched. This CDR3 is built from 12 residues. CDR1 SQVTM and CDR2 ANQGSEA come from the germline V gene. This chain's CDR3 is CSVAGGTYEQYF. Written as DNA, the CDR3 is TGCAGCGTTGCGGGAGGTACCTACGAGCAGTACTTC.

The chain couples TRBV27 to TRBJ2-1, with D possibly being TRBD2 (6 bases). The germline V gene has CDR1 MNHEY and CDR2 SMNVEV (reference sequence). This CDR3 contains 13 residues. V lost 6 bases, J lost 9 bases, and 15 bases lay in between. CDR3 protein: CASSRILASEQFF. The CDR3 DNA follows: TGTGCCAGCAGCCGTATACTAGCTTCTGAGCAGTTCTTC.

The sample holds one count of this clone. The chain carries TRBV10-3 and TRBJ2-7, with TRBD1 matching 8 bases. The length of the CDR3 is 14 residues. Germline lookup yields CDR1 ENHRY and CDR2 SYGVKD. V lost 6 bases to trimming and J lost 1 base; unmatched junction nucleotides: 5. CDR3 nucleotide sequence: TGTGCCATCAGCCTCAGGACAGGGTCCTACGAGCAGTACTTC. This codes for CAISLRTGSYEQYF.

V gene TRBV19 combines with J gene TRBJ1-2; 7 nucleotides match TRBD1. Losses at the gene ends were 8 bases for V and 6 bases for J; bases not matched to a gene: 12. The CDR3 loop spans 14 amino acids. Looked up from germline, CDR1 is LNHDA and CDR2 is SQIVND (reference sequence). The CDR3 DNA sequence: TGTGCCAGTGGGACGGACAGGAAGGGTGATGGCTACACCTTC. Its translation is CASGTDRKGDGYTF. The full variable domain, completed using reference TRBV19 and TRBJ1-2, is DGGITQSPKYLFRKEGQNVTLSCEQNLNHDAMYWYRQDPGQGLRLIYYSQIVNDFQKGDIAEGYSVSREKKESFPLTVTSAQKNPTAFYLCASGTDRKGDGYTFGSGTRLTVV.

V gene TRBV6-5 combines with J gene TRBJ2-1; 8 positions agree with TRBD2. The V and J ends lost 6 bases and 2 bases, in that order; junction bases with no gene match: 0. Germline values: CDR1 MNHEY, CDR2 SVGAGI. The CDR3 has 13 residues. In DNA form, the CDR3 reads TGTGCCAGCAGAGCGGGAGCCTACAATGAGCAGTTCTTC. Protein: CASRAGAYNEQFF.

CDR3 DNA: TGTGCCAGCTCACCCCGTAGAACATCCTACGAGCAGTACTTC. Amino acid sequence: CASSPRRTSYEQYF. The rearrangement joins TRBV27 to TRBJ2-7; D is unresolved. The CDR3 contains 14 residues. The V end was cut by 8 bases, the J end by 1 base, with 15 bases between. CDR1 is MNHEY and CDR2 is SMNVEV in the germline V gene (reference sequence).

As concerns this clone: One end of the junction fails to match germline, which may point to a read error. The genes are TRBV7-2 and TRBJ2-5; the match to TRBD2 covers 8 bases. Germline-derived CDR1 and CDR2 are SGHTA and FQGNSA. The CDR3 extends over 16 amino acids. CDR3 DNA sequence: TGTGCCAGCAGCCTAGCGGGTAGCGGGCCCTCGGAGACCCAGTACTTC. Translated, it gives CASSLAGSGPSETQYF.

The CDR3 here is CASSAAPSTDTQYF. In nucleotides, the CDR3 is TGTGCCAGCAGCGCGGCGCCTAGCACAGATACGCAGTATTTT. The chain employs TRBV9 and TRBJ2-3; D gene uncertain. Germline V lookup: CDR1 SGDLS, CDR2 YYNGEE. This CDR3 comprises 14 residues. V lost 3 bases, J lost 0 bases, and 8 bases lay in between.

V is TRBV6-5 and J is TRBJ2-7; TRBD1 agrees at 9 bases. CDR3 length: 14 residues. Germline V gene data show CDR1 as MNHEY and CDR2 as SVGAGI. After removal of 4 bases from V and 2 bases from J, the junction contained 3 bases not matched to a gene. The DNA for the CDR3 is TGTGCCAGCAGTTTACGACAGGGGGCCTACGAGCAGTACTTC. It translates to CASSLRQGAYEQYF.

Here the CDR3 reads CASSPRGQGGNEQFF. The CDR3, as DNA: TGTGCCAGCAGCCCGAGGGGACAGGGAGGCAATGAGCAGTTCTTC. The chain is built from TRBV28 and TRBJ2-1; 9 bases line up with TRBD1. Germline V gene lookup returns CDR1 MDHEN and CDR2 SYDVKM. There are 15 residues in the CDR3. Unmatched junction bases numbered 9, after V lost 6 bases and J lost 6 bases.

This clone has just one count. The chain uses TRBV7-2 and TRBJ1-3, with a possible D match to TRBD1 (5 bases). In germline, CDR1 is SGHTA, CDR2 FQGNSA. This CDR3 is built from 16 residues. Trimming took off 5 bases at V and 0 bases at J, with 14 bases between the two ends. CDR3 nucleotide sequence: TGTGCCAGCAGCCGGTCCGGGACTGGCTCTGGAAACACCATATATTTT. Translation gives CASSRSGTGSGNTIYF.

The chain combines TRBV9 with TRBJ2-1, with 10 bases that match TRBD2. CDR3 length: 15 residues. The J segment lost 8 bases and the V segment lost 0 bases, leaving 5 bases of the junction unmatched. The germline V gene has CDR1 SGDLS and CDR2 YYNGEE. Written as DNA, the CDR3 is TGTGCCAGCAGCGTAGTTCTAGCGGGAGTGGATGAGCAGTTCTTC. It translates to CASSVVLAGVDEQFF.

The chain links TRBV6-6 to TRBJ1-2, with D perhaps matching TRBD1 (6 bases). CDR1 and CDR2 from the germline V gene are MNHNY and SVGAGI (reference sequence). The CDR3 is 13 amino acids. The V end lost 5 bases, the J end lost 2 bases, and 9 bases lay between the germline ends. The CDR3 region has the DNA TGTGCCAGCAGTCAGGACAGAAACTATGGCTACACCTTC. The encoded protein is CASSQDRNYGYTF.

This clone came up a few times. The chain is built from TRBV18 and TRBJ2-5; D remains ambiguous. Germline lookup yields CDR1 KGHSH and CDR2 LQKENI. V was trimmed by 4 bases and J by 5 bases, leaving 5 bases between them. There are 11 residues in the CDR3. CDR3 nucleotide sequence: TGTGCCAGCTCACTAGGGGAGACCCAGTACTTC. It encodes CASSLGETQYF.